The present T cell receptor beta chain was sequenced within a study of T cells in Graves' hyperthyroidism and ophthalmopathy. Patients were aged 18 to 65, had disease duration under 2 months, and had newly diagnosed hyperthyroidism. PBMCs were sourced from approximately 10 ml fresh peripheral blood. Trimming cost V 1 base and J 2 bases, with 9 bases left between them. This CDR3 contains 14 residues. The germline CDR1 and CDR2 sequences are LGHDT and YNNKEL (reference sequence). Study-level points and caveats: Blood samples included most of the expanded thyroid clonotypes exceeding 0.001.

RNA transcripts were the template for amplifying TCR beta CDR3 regions. The primer set for the first-round RT-PCR of the TCR CDR3 was HTBI. TCRdb re-called the multiplex PCR reads with MiXCR, one entry per CDR3 protein. The sample holds about 720,000 distinct CDR3 sequences, 15% to 20% seen once. This clonotype was found many times. The target antigen is unknown. The TCR was taken from a man aged 18-30 years with Graves' hyperthyroidism. V is TRBV3-1 and J is TRBJ2-7; D is undetermined. The sequencing input was blood. The CDR3 bases are TGTGCCAGCAGCCAAGCCTCTGGCGCCTACGAGCAGTACTTC. It translates to CASSQASGAYEQYF.